This entry lists 16 T cell receptor beta chains sequenced from one sample in a study of T cells after yellow fever vaccination. TCRdb processed the 5' RACE reads anew with MiXCR; each CDR3 protein has one entry. Among some 110,000 distinct CDR3 sequences listed, 6.5% to 9% were seen once. The material sequenced was CD8+ T cells sorted from PBMCs, taken 45 days after the yellow fever booster vaccination. The source of these receptors is a man under 40 who received the YFV17D yellow fever vaccine.

The table lists this clonotype with a few counts. The genes are TRBV25-1 and TRBJ1-3; D possibly corresponds to TRBD1 (5 bases). Per the germline V gene, CDR1 is MGHDK and CDR2 is SYGVNS. The CDR3 length is 17 residues. V was clipped by 6 bases and J by 0 bases, with 18 bases between them. CDR3 protein: CASSPNPGDYSGNTIYF. Here the CDR3 DNA reads TGTGCCAGCAGCCCGAACCCGGGGGACTACTCTGGAAACACCATATATTTT.

This clonotype was observed many times. V usage is TRBV4-1 and J usage is TRBJ2-3; tentative D call: TRBD2 (5 bases). CDR1 and CDR2 (germline): MGHRA, YSYEKL. V lost 0 bases and J lost 2, with 12 bases in between. This CDR3 is built from 16 residues. This chain's CDR3 is CASSQEASSFTDTQYF. The CDR3 bases are TGCGCCAGCAGCCAAGAAGCTAGCAGTTTCACAGATACGCAGTATTTT.

This clonotype has ten or more counts. This chain links TRBV7-9 with TRBJ2-1, with 10 bases lining up with TRBD2. The CDR3 extends over 16 amino acids. Trimming took 5 bases from V and 9 from J; bases not matched to a gene: 13. Per germline, CDR1 SEHNR and CDR2 FQNEAQ (reference sequence). The chain's CDR3 is CASSPNRASGSSEQFF. The CDR3 nucleotides are TGTGCCAGCAGCCCAAATCGGGCTAGCGGGAGTTCTGAGCAGTTCTTC.

This clonotype was seen only a few times. V usage is TRBV19 and J usage is TRBJ1-2, with D uncertain. The CDR3 consists of 11 residues. The V gene's germline CDR1 is LNHDA and CDR2 SQIVND (reference sequence). V lost 8 bases and J lost 7, with 11 bases in between. The CDR3 DNA follows: TGTGCCAGTCGAGAGATGGGTGGCTACACCTTC. It encodes CASREMGGYTF.

This clonotype was seen many times. The chain links TRBV9 to TRBJ2-2; perhaps D is TRBD1 or TRBD2 (5 bases each). V was pared by 3 bases and J by 4 bases, with 13 bases between. The V gene's germline CDR1 is SGDLS and CDR2 YYNGEE. The CDR3 is 15 residues long. For the CDR3, the DNA is TGTGCCAGCAGCGACCGGGACGGGCGCACCGGGGAGCTGTTTTTT. This codes for CASSDRDGRTGELFF.

The rearrangement links TRBV27 to TRBJ1-1; a possible D gene is TRBD1 (5 bases). Germline-derived CDR1 and CDR2 are MNHEY and SMNVEV (reference sequence). The V gene lost 5 bases and the J gene lost 7 bases, with 14 bases spanning the gap. The CDR3 consists of 13 residues. Here the CDR3 DNA reads TGTGCCAGCAGTCCCCAGGGCGCACGTGAAGCTTTCTTT. It yields the protein CASSPQGAREAFF.

This clonotype was counted at least ten times. The rearrangement uses TRBV12-3 or TRBV12-4 and TRBJ2-7; 7 bases agree with TRBD1. There are 13 residues in the CDR3. With 2 bases clipped from V and 3 bases from J, the junction kept 1 base outside the gene matches. In DNA, the CDR3 is TGTGCCAGCAGTTTAACAGGGGTCTACGAGCAGTACTTC. Its protein product is CASSLTGVYEQYF.

This clonotype showed up many times. The V gene is TRBV7-3, the J gene TRBJ2-1; D gene uncertain. The CDR3 sequence is 13 residues long. Germline assignment: CDR1 SGHTA and CDR2 FQGTGA. V was cut by 4 bases and J by 8 bases, with 12 bases left in between. CDR3 coding DNA: TGTGCCAGCAGCTATGGAACAGCCGATGAGCAGTTCTTC. This codes for CASSYGTADEQFF.

This clonotype has at least ten counts. This sequence joins TRBV7-9 and TRBJ2-2; 7 bases fit TRBD2. Germline trimming cut 4 bases from V and 5 bases from J; bases unmatched to any gene: 4. The CDR3 extends over 14 amino acids. Germline V lookup: CDR1 SEHNR, CDR2 FQNEAQ (reference sequence). CDR3 region: CASSWRGTTGELFF. CDR3 coding DNA: TGTGCCAGCAGCTGGCGGGGGACTACCGGGGAGCTGTTTTTT.

In its sample, this clonotype was seen many times. The V call is TRBV5-1, the J call TRBJ2-7; 7 nucleotides line up with TRBD1. This CDR3 is built from 14 residues. The V gene's germline CDR1 is SGHRS and CDR2 YFSETQ. J gave up 2 bases and V 3 bases, and 5 bases lay outside the gene matches. The CDR3 nucleotides read TGCGCCAGCAGCTCCACCGGGACAGCCTACGAGCAGTACTTC. Translation gives CASSSTGTAYEQYF.

This clonotype was seen many times. This chain links TRBV7-2 with TRBJ2-3; D not certain. The CDR3 is made up of 12 amino acids. The V gene's germline CDR1 is SGHTA and CDR2 FQGNSA. Deletions cut 5 bases from V and 6 bases from J, with 9 bases between. CDR3 sequence reads: CASSHPLDTQYF. CDR3 nucleotide sequence: TGTGCCAGCAGCCACCCTCTTGATACGCAGTATTTT.

This clonotype has only a few counts. This chain joins TRBV4-2 and TRBJ1-2; maybe TRBD1 (5 bases). Trimming stripped 0 bases from V and 1 base from J, with 12 bases between. Germline V lookup: CDR1 LGHNA, CDR2 YNFKEQ. The CDR3 spans 16 residues. CDR3 loop: CASSQDWGDRNYGYTF. For the CDR3, the DNA is TGTGCCAGCAGCCAAGATTGGGGGGATCGTAACTATGGCTACACCTTC.

This sequence joins TRBV9 and TRBJ1-5, with no clear D. CDR1 is SGDLS, CDR2 YYNGEE, per germline. Trimming removed 0 bases from V and 3 bases from J, with 7 bases in between. The CDR3 is 14 amino acids. For the CDR3, the DNA is TGTGCCAGCAGCGTAGACGGGAACAATCAGCCCCAGCATTTT. It translates to CASSVDGNNQPQHF.

There are many counts of this clonotype. Written as DNA, the CDR3 is TGTGCCAGCAGCTTCGGACAGTCCTACGAGCAGTACTTC. Residues: CASSFGQSYEQYF. The chain employs TRBV7-9 and TRBJ2-7; D might be TRBD1 (6 bases). The CDR3 is 13 amino acids. Trimming shortened V by 3 bases and J by 1 base, and 7 bases separated the two germline ends. Germline CDR1 is SEHNR and CDR2 is FQNEAQ (reference sequence).

There are many counts of this clonotype. The chain links TRBV12-5 to TRBJ2-1, with D uncertain. Trimming took 0 bases from V and 5 from J, leaving 8 bases between them. The CDR3 runs to 14 residues. Germline-derived CDR1 and CDR2 are LGHNT and FRNRAP. CDR3 DNA sequence: TGTGCTAGTGGTTTGGTGGCACCTGACAATGAGCAGTTCTTC. Amino acid sequence: CASGLVAPDNEQFF.

This clonotype has ten or more counts. The chain is built from TRBV15 and TRBJ2-2, with a possible D match to TRBD1 (5 bases). There are 13 residues in the CDR3. Trimming removed 2 bases from V and 8 bases from J, with 9 bases in between. Germline CDR1 reads LNHNV; CDR2 reads YYDKDF (reference sequence). In DNA form, the CDR3 reads TGTGCCACCAGCAGAAACACAGGTGGGGAGCTGTTTTTT. Its translation: CATSRNTGGELFF.